These T cell receptor beta chains were read from a single sample in a study of cytomegalovirus exposure and HLA in healthy donors. Clones were read by immunoSEQ multiplex PCR, and TCRdb kept only the in-frame ones, dropping some. The profile covers 150,000 or so clones, with approximately 80% appearing a single time and roughly 1.4% taken by the ten largest. Material: PBMCs. Receptors originate from a man aged 25-45 years in good health and CMV-seropositive. Both conserved end residues are part of each CDR3. The D gene is left open where the match is weak. Size tells how often a clone was seen (once, few, many) or the class of an expanded clone, and some rows leave it out.

abundance,v_gene,j_gene,d_gene,CDR3aa,CDR3nt
.,TRBV6-5,TRBJ1-1,.,CASSWTLNTEAFF,TGTGCCAGCAGTTGGACATTGAACACTGAAGCTTTCTTT
.,TRBV7-8,TRBJ2-7,TRBD1,CASSFTPPGQAEATFYEQYF,TGTGCCAGCAGCTTCACTCCCCCTGGACAGGCAGAGGCGACTTTCTACGAGCAGTACTTC
.,TRBV2,TRBJ2-1,TRBD2,CASRVSGTSGGNEQFF,TGTGCCAGCAGGGTATCCGGGACTAGCGGGGGCAATGAGCAGTTCTTC
.,TRBV5-4,TRBJ1-1,TRBD1,CASSFTGESKAFF,TGTGCCAGCAGCTTTACAGGGGAAAGTAAAGCTTTCTTT
once,TRBV6-6,TRBJ1-3,.,CASRGGTATIYF,TGTGCCAGTAGGGGGGGAACGGCCACCATATATTTT
few,TRBV6-5,TRBJ2-7,TRBD2,CASSYRGAYEQYF,TGTGCCAGCAGTTACCGGGGGGCCTACGAGCAGTACTTC
.,TRBV4-1,TRBJ2-1,TRBD2,CASSRYLAESLDEQFF,TGCGCCAGCAGCCGATATCTAGCGGAGAGTCTGGATGAGCAGTTCTTC
.,TRBV30,TRBJ2-6,TRBD1,CAWTTGAGANVLTF,TGTGCCTGGACAACAGGGGCTGGGGCCAACGTCCTGACTTTC
.,TRBV9,TRBJ2-2,.,CASSDTNTGELFF,TGTGCCAGCAGCGACACGAACACCGGGGAGCTGTTTTTT
.,TRBV5-8,TRBJ2-5,TRBD1,CASSPRTGGVRETQYF,TGTGCCAGCAGCCCGAGGACAGGGGGCGTGAGGGAGACCCAGTACTTC
few,TRBV5-1,TRBJ2-2,.,CASSLLTGAATGELFF,TGCGCCAGCAGCTTGTTGACGGGAGCGGCCACCGGGGAGCTGTTTTTT
once,TRBV11-3,TRBJ2-7,TRBD2,CASSLAVGSGGAYEQYF,TGTGCCAGCAGCTTAGCTGTTGGGAGCGGGGGGGCCTACGAGCAGTACTTC
few,TRBV28,TRBJ1-2,.,CASSPLGQRRLYTF,TGTGCCAGCAGTCCGTTGGGACAACGCCGGCTCTACACCTTC
.,TRBV29-1,TRBJ2-5,TRBD2,CSVAGSGSQETQYF,TGCAGCGTTGCGGGGAGCGGGAGTCAAGAGACCCAGTACTTC
.,TRBV6-4,TRBJ1-1,.,CASSRERDTEAFF,TGTGCCAGCAGCCGGGAAAGGGACACTGAAGCTTTCTTT
few,TRBV30,TRBJ1-2,TRBD1,CAWTNMDRASLYGYTF,TGTGCCTGGACAAATATGGACAGGGCGAGCCTCTATGGCTACACCTTC
.,TRBV27,TRBJ2-1,.,CASSFSDSNNEQFF,TGTGCCAGCAGTTTCTCTGACAGCAACAATGAGCAGTTCTTC
.,TRBV7-2,TRBJ2-2,TRBD2,CASSLGGMNTGELFF,TGTGCCAGCAGCTTGGGGGGGATGAACACCGGGGAGCTGTTTTTT
.,TRBV11-3,TRBJ2-7,.,CASSLGSSYEQYF,TGTGCCAGCAGCTTGGGCAGCTCCTACGAGCAGTACTTC
.,TRBV28,TRBJ2-5,TRBD2,CASGPSGGAMGETQYF,TGTGCCAGCGGTCCTAGCGGGGGAGCTATGGGAGAGACCCAGTACTTC
.,TRBV5-4,TRBJ2-3,TRBD2,CASSVRLAGGTDTQYF,TGTGCCAGCAGCGTCCGACTAGCGGGAGGGACAGATACGCAGTATTTT
.,TRBV27,TRBJ2-7,.,CASSLSSGYEQYF,TGTGCCAGCAGTTTATCCAGCGGCTACGAGCAGTACTTC
.,TRBV6-6,TRBJ1-5,TRBD1,CASSYSLGQVEQPQHF,TGTGCCAGCAGTTACTCTTTGGGACAGGTAGAACAGCCCCAGCATTTT
.,TRBV9,TRBJ1-2,.,CASSQGGNYGYTF,TGTGCCAGCAGCCAAGGGGGAAACTATGGCTACACCTTC
few,TRBV19,TRBJ1-5,.,CASSTNPGDQPQHF,TGTGCCAGTAGTACCAACCCAGGGGATCAGCCCCAGCATTTT
.,TRBV28,TRBJ1-1,.,CASSYPGLNWGKDTEAFF,TGTGCCAGCAGTTACCCGGGACTAAACTGGGGGAAGGACACTGAAGCTTTCTTT
.,TRBV9,TRBJ2-6,.,CASRASGANVLTF,TGTGCCAGCAGGGCCTCTGGGGCCAACGTCCTGACTTTC
once,TRBV25-1,TRBJ2-1,TRBD1,CASSASGTGHYNEQFF,TGTGCCAGCAGTGCATCCGGGACAGGGCACTACAATGAGCAGTTCTTC
few,TRBV4-1,TRBJ1-3,.,CASSQDTQDSLAGNTIYF,TGCGCCAGCAGCCAAGATACCCAGGACTCTCTGGCTGGAAACACCATATATTTT
.,TRBV7-6,TRBJ2-5,.,CASSPQTGWPETQYF,TGTGCCAGCAGCCCCCAAACGGGGTGGCCAGAGACCCAGTACTTC
.,TRBV7-6,TRBJ1-5,TRBD1,CASSPGTVNQPQHF,TGTGCCAGCAGCCCCGGGACAGTTAATCAGCCCCAGCATTTT
.,TRBV2,TRBJ1-4,.,CASSQGGARATNEKLFF,TGTGCCAGCAGCCAGGGAGGGGCCCGTGCAACTAATGAAAAACTGTTTTTT
once,TRBV9,TRBJ2-6,TRBD1,CASSLRQGSSGANVLTF,TGTGCCAGCAGCCTTCGACAGGGTAGCTCTGGGGCCAACGTCCTGACTTTC
.,TRBV11-3,TRBJ2-3,TRBD2,CATSRGLAGGTDTQYF,TGTGCCACGAGCAGGGGACTAGCGGGAGGCACAGATACGCAGTATTTT
.,TRBV5-5,TRBJ1-2,TRBD1,CASSIQGFRDGYTF,TGTGCCAGCAGCATACAGGGGTTTAGGGATGGCTACACCTTC
.,TRBV10-3,TRBJ2-1,.,CAISDHNRAGLNEQFF,TGTGCCATCAGTGATCACAACAGGGCCGGATTAAATGAGCAGTTCTTC
few,TRBV7-9,TRBJ2-3,TRBD1,CASNSGGPSTDTQYF,TGTGCCAGCAACTCAGGGGGTCCTAGCACAGATACGCAGTATTTT
.,TRBV11-2,TRBJ1-1,.,CASSPDRLPRTEAFF,TGTGCCAGCAGCCCCGACAGACTTCCGAGGACTGAAGCTTTCTTT
.,TRBV25-1,TRBJ2-7,TRBD1,CASSERGLGYEQYF,TGTGCCAGCAGTGAAAGGGGGCTGGGTTACGAGCAGTACTTC
once,TRBV7-8,TRBJ1-5,.,CASSNDYDSNQPQHF,TGTGCCAGCAGCAACGATTATGACTCGAATCAGCCCCAGCATTTT
.,TRBV28,TRBJ2-2,.,CASIFGSPTGELFF,TGTGCCAGCATCTTCGGGAGCCCCACCGGGGAGCTGTTTTTT
.,TRBV5-4,TRBJ1-6,TRBD1,CASSLGGQGVSPLHF,TGTGCCAGCAGCCTGGGGGGACAGGGGGTTTCACCCCTCCACTTT
.,TRBV11-2,TRBJ2-7,.,CASSLLDIPLSYEQYF,TGTGCCAGCAGCCTCCTGGACATCCCCCTCTCCTACGAGCAGTACTTC
.,TRBV5-1,TRBJ2-3,.,CASSLGHRDHSTDTQYF,TGCGCCAGCAGCTTGGGACACAGGGACCATAGCACAGATACGCAGTATTTT
.,TRBV28,TRBJ2-3,.,CASRNGPDRGTQYF,TGTGCCAGCAGGAATGGCCCTGATCGGGGTACGCAGTATTTT
.,TRBV7-3,TRBJ2-1,TRBD2,CASSRRVAGEVNEQFF,TGTGCCAGCAGCCGCCGGGTAGCGGGAGAAGTAAATGAGCAGTTCTTC
.,TRBV14,TRBJ1-6,.,CASSPTAYSTLHF,TGTGCCAGCAGTCCGACAGCGTATTCGACCCTCCACTTT
once,TRBV18,TRBJ2-7,TRBD1,CASSLGTGIFYEQYF,TGTGCCAGCTCACTCGGGACAGGGATCTTCTACGAGCAGTACTTC
.,TRBV6-1,TRBJ2-7,.,CANSSTVLGYEQYF,TGTGCCAACAGTTCGACAGTTTTGGGCTACGAGCAGTACTTC
few,TRBV10-3,TRBJ1-1,TRBD1,CAISGTGGTEAFF,TGTGCCATCAGTGGAACAGGGGGCACTGAAGCTTTCTTT
.,TRBV13,TRBJ1-1,TRBD1,CASSSSDRANTEAFF,TGTGCCAGCAGCTCGTCGGACAGGGCGAACACTGAAGCTTTCTTT
.,TRBV5-1,TRBJ2-2,TRBD2,CASSYFGLAGPLNTGELFF,TGCGCCAGCAGCTACTTCGGACTAGCGGGACCTTTGAACACCGGGGAGCTGTTTTTT
.,TRBV19,TRBJ1-1,.,CASRGQAGREAFF,TGTGCCAGTAGGGGGCAGGCCGGGCGTGAAGCTTTCTTT
.,TRBV19,TRBJ1-1,.,CASTSSGGVSDLAFF,TGTGCCAGTACCTCCTCCGGCGGGGTTTCGGATTTGGCTTTCTTT